Listed below are T cell receptor beta chains from one sample, sequenced in a study of Graves' ophthalmopathy and Graves' hyperthyroidism. MiXCR was run by TCRdb on the multiplex PCR reads, yielding one entry per CDR3 protein. Here the sample spans 300,000 to 450,000 distinct CDR3 sequences, 17% being singletons. The sequenced sample was peripheral blood. Every receptor here comes from an adult woman with stable Graves' hyperthyroidism. Both conserved end residues are part of each CDR3. Each record gives: D gene, clone size, J gene, V gene, CDR3 DNA, CDR3 protein. D genes are given only for firm matches. The listing skips clone size in some rows; elsewhere it reads once, few, many or a size class.

>TRBD1|many|TRBJ1-1|TRBV13
TGTGCCAGCAGCTCGAACAGGGGGCCCTCCCTCTACACTGAAGCTCTCTTT
CASSSNRGPSLYTEALF
>NA|many|TRBJ1-6|TRBV28
TGTGCCAGCAGCGATCGTAATTCACCCCTCCACTTT
CASSDRNSPLHF
>NA|NA|TRBJ2-2|TRBV7-9
TGTGCCAGCAGGCAACACGTGGACGGGGAGCTGTTTTTT
CASRQHVDGELFF
>TRBD1|few|TRBJ1-1|TRBV11-1
TGTGCCAGCAGACGGAGGGGGGACAGGGTTGACACTGAAGCTTTCTTT
CASRRRGDRVDTEAFF
>TRBD2|many|TRBJ2-7|TRBV5-1
TGCGCCAGCAGCCCCTACCCTAGCGGGAGATACTACGAGCAGTACTTC
CASSPYPSGRYYEQYF
>NA|many|TRBJ2-2|TRBV12-3/TRBV12-4
TGTGCCAGCAGTTTTTCAAGGGCCTATAACACCGGGGAGCTGTTTTTT
CASSFSRAYNTGELFF
>TRBD2|many|TRBJ2-6|TRBV29-1
TGCAGCGTTGTAGCGGGATCCCACTCTGGGGCCAACGTCCTGACTTTC
CSVVAGSHSGANVLTF
>NA|NA|TRBJ2-2|TRBV6-2/TRBV6-3
TGTGCCAGCAGTTATCCCCGACAGGATCCCACCGGGGAGCTGTTTTTT
CASSYPRQDPTGELFF
>NA|many|TRBJ1-5|TRBV29-1
TGCAGCGTTGAAGTTGAGCGGGGACAGCCCCAGCATTTT
CSVEVERGQPQHF
>NA|few|TRBJ2-2|TRBV28
TGTGCCAGCAGTCTATCAGTAAAGGTGAACACCGGGGAGCTGTTTTTT
CASSLSVKVNTGELFF
>NA|many|TRBJ2-2|TRBV24-1
TGTGCCACCAGTGATTTCGGGACATACACCGGGGAGCTGTTTTTT
CATSDFGTYTGELFF
>TRBD1|many|TRBJ2-7|TRBV28
TGTGCCAGCACCAATCTGGGACAGGGGGCCCGGGAGCAGTACTTC
CASTNLGQGAREQYF
>TRBD2|many|TRBJ2-2|TRBV20-1
TGCAGTGCCCAACGCGGGAGGGCGGACACCGGGGAGCTGTTTTTT
CSAQRGRADTGELFF
>TRBD1|few|TRBJ2-2|TRBV18
TGTGCCAGCTCACCGAGGCGCGGGACAGGGAGCACCGGGGAGCTGTTTTTT
CASSPRRGTGSTGELFF
>TRBD1|many|TRBJ1-5|TRBV6-2/TRBV6-3
TGTGCCAGCAAGGGACAGAGGATAAGCCATCAGCCCCAGCATTTT
CASKGQRISHQPQHF
>TRBD2|NA|TRBJ2-7|TRBV9
TGTGCCAGCAGCTCGGGACTAGCGGGAGGGGCTCGTCCTTGGGAGCAGTACTTC
CASSSGLAGGARPWEQYF
>NA|few|TRBJ2-5|TRBV12-5
TGTGCTAGTGGTTTGGTACTTAATAGCGAAACACATGAGACCCAGTACTTC
CASGLVLNSETHETQYF
>TRBD1|many|TRBJ2-7|TRBV10-3
TGTGCCATCAGTGAGGGGACAGGGGCCTCCTACGAGCAGTACTTC
CAISEGTGASYEQYF
>NA|many|TRBJ2-7|TRBV6-9
TGTGCCAGCAGTTCCCACACCTCACGTGGCTCGGGAGAAGGCTCCCAGCCCTACGAGCAGTACTTC
CASSSHTSRGSGEGSQPYEQYF
>NA|many|TRBJ2-7|TRBV4-3
TGCGCCAGCAGCCAAGTAAACGGAGCCTACGAGCAGTACTTC
CASSQVNGAYEQYF
>TRBD1|NA|TRBJ2-2|TRBV12-3/TRBV12-4
TGTGCCAGCAGTTGGTCAGGACAGGGCTCCGGGGAGCTGTTTTTT
CASSWSGQGSGELFF
>NA|many|TRBJ1-5|TRBV27
TGTGCCAGCAGTTACACAGGGTCTCAGCCCCAGCATTTT
CASSYTGSQPQHF
>TRBD1|many|TRBJ2-7|TRBV7-6
TGTGCCAGCAGCTTTACGACTCCGTTTGCCGGGACAGGGGGGATCGAGCAGTACTTC
CASSFTTPFAGTGGIEQYF
>TRBD1|many|TRBJ2-5|TRBV27
TGTGCCAGCAGTTTAGCTGGGACAGGGAGGAAGACCCAGTACTTC
CASSLAGTGRKTQYF
>NA|many|TRBJ2-2|TRBV7-2
TGTGCCAGCAGCTTAGCCCGGACTCAAACCGGGGAGCTGTTTTTT
CASSLARTQTGELFF
>NA|many|TRBJ1-1|TRBV10-3
TGTGCCATCAGAGGGGCGACCGTGCCCGACACTGAAGCTTTCTTT
CAIRGATVPDTEAFF
>NA|many|TRBJ1-2|TRBV5-1
TGCGCCAGCAGCTTGGATCCGGGGGGCGCCGGCGGCTACACCTTC
CASSLDPGGAGGYTF
>TRBD2|many|TRBJ2-7|TRBV29-1
TGCAGCGTTGAACTACCTAGCGGGAGTAGCGAGCAGTACTTC
CSVELPSGSSEQYF
>TRBD2|many|TRBJ2-5|TRBV4-1
TGCGCCAGCAGCCAAGTGATAAGCGGGAGTGGAGAGACCCAGTACTTC
CASSQVISGSGETQYF
>TRBD2|many|TRBJ2-2|TRBV28
TGTGCCAGCAGGCCCCGACTAGCGGGCCGACCCGGGGAGCTGTTTTTT
CASRPRLAGRPGELFF
>NA|NA|TRBJ1-1|TRBV6-5
TGTGCCAGCAGTTACCGGCCGTCTCCTGAAGCTTTCTTT
CASSYRPSPEAFF
>NA|many|TRBJ2-7|TRBV6-5
TGTGCCAGCAACCCGGACGCCCCTCGCGAGCAGTACTTC
CASNPDAPREQYF
>TRBD1|many|TRBJ2-5|TRBV20-1
TGCAGTGCTAGAGAAAGACAGGGTCTAACCTCACAAGAGACCCAGTACTTC
CSARERQGLTSQETQYF
>NA|many|TRBJ1-3|TRBV6-5
TGTGCCAGCAGTTCGGACGGCCTTCTTGGAAACACCATATATTTT
CASSSDGLLGNTIYF
>NA|few|TRBJ1-1|TRBV4-3
TGCGCCAGCAGCCAAGATAAGGGCTTTAACGCTGAAGCTTTCTTT
CASSQDKGFNAEAFF
>TRBD2|few|TRBJ2-7|TRBV7-9
TGTGCCAGCAGAGCGGGAGGAGCGGGTAACGAGCAGTACTTC
CASRAGGAGNEQYF
>TRBD2|many|TRBJ2-2|TRBV20-1
TGCAGTGCCCTAGCGGGAGCTCAAGTTAACACCGGGGAGCTGTTTTTT
CSALAGAQVNTGELFF